The TCR beta chain described here comes from a study of Graves' ophthalmopathy and Graves' hyperthyroidism (dated by TCRdb to 2017 to 2018). With regard to the full study: Peripheral blood was collected before any treatment was given, at the time of initial diagnosis. To tell Graves' ophthalmopathy apart from Graves' hyperthyroidism, and to predict which patients would progress to ophthalmopathy, the study relied on TCR beta repertoire signatures. In total, 135 blood samples were TCR-sequenced: approximately 40 ophthalmopathy, about 75 hyperthyroidism and roughly 17 hyperthyroidism-to-ophthalmopathy patients. To explore V-J signatures that distinguish ophthalmopathy from hyperthyroidism, a discovery set of roughly 98 patients was enrolled, made up of about 40 with ophthalmopathy and roughly 55 with stable hyperthyroidism. An independent validation cohort was composed of some 19 hyperthyroidism patients and 17 patients who later progressed from hyperthyroidism to ophthalmopathy. In 6 or 7 hyperthyroidism patients, T-cell repertoires of thyroid tissue and blood were compared. Following sampling, methimazole starting at 30 mg daily was administered to hyperthyroidism patients, and high-dose intravenous methylprednisolone was administered to ophthalmopathy patients. The full study reports these points: Most expanded thyroid clonotypes with frequency above 0.001 were also detected in blood, suggesting blood repertoires may reflect the thyroid immune response. In cross-validation, the 13-signature model distinguished ophthalmopathy from stable hyperthyroidism with approximately 90% sensitivity and about 81% specificity, while in the test set the corresponding values were about 80% and 75%. In validation, the model predicted ophthalmopathy progression with more than 55% sensitivity and around 72% specificity; roughly 12 predicted patients were CT-confirmed with GO in a median of approximately six months. No statistical method was used to predetermine the sample size, and group allocation was not hidden from the investigators.

CDR3 length: 15 amino acids, cysteine to phenylalanine. Just CDR3 DNA is preserved here, 45 bases in frame from base 1. In the germline V gene, CDR1 corresponds to SGHTA and CDR2 to FQGNSA. For repertoire sequencing, TCR beta CDR3 regions were amplified from RNA transcripts. The first round was an RT-PCR using HTBI primers with the Qiagen OneStep RT-PCR kit, and this first round was followed by a second-round multiplex PCR, then size selection and purification. Libraries were sequenced paired-end with 100 bp reads on an Illumina HiSeq2000. In the authors' own workflow: Reads were processed with SOAPnuke, discarding reads with adapters, uncalled bases, mean Phred below 15, or no exact constant-primer or identifier match. High-quality paired reads were merged with COPE v1.2.5. Clonotypes were defined as unique nucleotide sequences and were aligned to IMGT TRB V, D and J references using MiTCR v1.1. The analysis was limited to V-J combinations with a frequency above 0.0001, which together covered 99.2% of repertoires. For each V-J combination, a TCR clonal expansion and chaos score was defined as F50 clonal expansion divided by the chaos observed in the TCRdist matrix. Features were reduced by Welch's t-statistics and random forest to 10 to 15 V-J combinations, which fed a naive Bayes classifier. The Morisita-Horn index was used to measure how similar the thyroid and blood repertoires were. TCRdb passed the public sequencing reads through fastp at Q25 and MiXCR, retaining productive beta sequences. One record per CDR3 amino acid sequence lists the most common genes and DNA. The V and J calls and clone size come from TCRdb's table, not from the authors' own analysis. The sample profile shows approximately 700,000 distinct CDR3 sequences; roughly 41% of them were found once. Of the sample, 44% is held by the ten largest clones.

Only a few counts were recorded for this clonotype. Its cognate antigen has yet to be identified. The junction shows a germline mismatch at one end, possibly a read error. The ophthalmopathy patients had moderately to severely active disease, with a Clinical Activity Score of 3 or higher, a NOSPECS grade of 4 or higher, and a disease duration of less than 3 months. Patients with other autoimmune diseases, uncontrolled infections, pregnancy or lactation were excluded from the study. Clinical symptoms, serum thyroxine, TRAb, thyroid ultrasound and orbital computed tomography were used for diagnosis. Ficoll-Paque density gradient centrifugation was used to isolate PBMCs from 10 ml of fresh peripheral blood. Total RNA was extracted with Trizol reagent and quality-checked on an Agilent 2100 Bioanalyzer.

The sample comprised peripheral blood. This receptor was identified in an adult man with Graves' ophthalmopathy. This sequence uses TRBV7-2 and TRBJ2-7; a weak D assignment points to TRBD2 (6 bases agree). The CDR3 has the sequence CASSQGVGGSYEQYF. The bases are TGCGCCAGCAGCCAAGGGGTGGGAGGATCCTACGAGCAGTACTTC.